This T cell receptor (beta chain) is drawn from a study of blood T cell repertoires in COVID-19. This clone was observed a single time. Measured with immunoSEQ multiplex PCR; TCRdb has only the in-frame clones, and not every one. The data show almost 400,000 clones, 88% seen once. The participants were between 18 and 89 years old and came from some 23 US areas. This CDR3 is 13 amino acids long. Looked up from germline, CDR1 is KGHDR and CDR2 is SFDVKD. V was pared by 7 bases and J by 1 base, with 9 bases between. Material for sequencing was PBMCs or T cells enriched from blood (not recorded which). This chain connects TRBV24-1 to TRBJ1-1; D is ambiguous. This clonotype was sampled from a woman in her twenties or thirties with acute COVID-19. For the CDR3, the DNA is TGTGCCACCAGCGCACCGGGGAACACTGAAGCTTTCTTT. This sequence encodes CATSAPGNTEAFF.